What follows are 4 T cell receptor beta chains derived from one specimen sequenced in a study of blood T cell repertoires in COVID-19. TCRdb's table, derived via immunoSEQ multiplex PCR, lists solely in-frame clones and lacks some. The sample lists about 300,000 clones, around 82% seen once, with around 10% in the top ten. Sequencing was done on a sample of peripheral blood. The source is a woman aged 50 to 60 who had recovered from COVID-19.

The chain links TRBV29-1 to TRBJ1-1; 7 bases align to TRBD1. V shed 5 bases, J shed 0 bases, and the junction held 9 bases outside the gene matches. The CDR3 has 15 amino acids. Per the germline V gene, CDR1 is SQVTM and CDR2 is ANQGSEA. The CDR3 region has the DNA TGCAGCGTTAGCCGGGACAGACGTATGAACACTGAAGCTTTCTTT. Protein sequence: CSVSRDRRMNTEAFF.

This clone was seen at least ten times. This chain uses TRBV5-1 with TRBJ2-1; 7 bases are shared with TRBD1. CDR3 length: 14 residues. Trimming at V came to 10 bases and at J to 7 bases, leaving 14 bases not matched to a gene. CDR1 and CDR2 from the germline V gene are SGHRS and YFSETQ. CDR3 loop: CAAARGTAINEQFF. CDR3 sequence (DNA): TGCGCCGCCGCACGAGGGACAGCGATAAATGAGCAGTTCTTC. The whole variable domain, remainder taken from reference TRBV5-1 and TRBJ2-1, is KAGVTQTPRYLIKTRGQQVTLSCSPISGHRSVSWYQQTPGQGLQFLFEYFSETQRNKGNFPGRFSGRQFSNSRSEMNVSTLELGDSALYLCAAARGTAINEQFFGPGTRLTVL.

The chain joins TRBV24-1 to TRBJ2-3; 13 nucleotides line up with TRBD2. The CDR3 spans 18 residues. V trimming: 7 bases; J trimming: 1 base; junction bases outside the gene matches: 10. Germline V CDR1 and CDR2: KGHDR, SFDVKD. This CDR3 is CATSVLAGGPVGTDTQYF. CDR3 DNA sequence: TGTGCCACCAGCGTACTAGCGGGGGGGCCGGTTGGCACAGATACGCAGTATTTT.

V is TRBV7-9 and J is TRBJ2-3; 7 positions agree with TRBD1. The CDR3 runs 15 residues. Germline V gives CDR1 SEHNR, CDR2 FQNEAQ (reference sequence). V dropped 2 bases and J dropped 1; count of bases not matched to a gene: 3. Here the CDR3 reads CASSLFTGGTDTQYF. In nucleotides, the CDR3 is TGTGCCAGCAGCTTATTTACAGGGGGCACAGATACGCAGTATTTT. Combining the CDR3 with reference TRBV7-9 and TRBJ2-3 gives the whole variable domain DTGVSQNPRHKITKRGQNVTFRCDPISEHNRLYWYRQTLGQGPEFLTYFQNEAQLEKSRLLSDRFSAERPKGSFSTLEIQRTEQGDSAMYLCASSLFTGGTDTQYFGPGTRLTVL.